A selection of T cell receptor beta chains follows, all from one sample in a study of blood T cells in healthy people across ages. TCRdb independently ran MiXCR on the 5' RACE reads; one entry per CDR3 protein. The sample includes over 950,000 distinct CDR3 sequences, 35% to 40% of them seen just once. Sequenced: blood. The receptors stem from a man younger than 30 in good health. The CDR3 runs from the conserved cysteine through the conserved F or W. Each record gives: J gene, D gene, clone size, V gene, CDR3 DNA, CDR3 protein. The D gene is left open where the match is weak. Clone size is stated in some rows and not others, as once, few, many or a class when expanded.

J: TRBJ1-1
D: TRBD1
size: .
V: TRBV30
DNA: TGTGCCTGCCGGACAGGGGGAAACACTGAAGCTTTCTTT
CDR3: CACRTGGNTEAFF

J: TRBJ1-6
D: .
size: .
V: TRBV20-1
DNA: TGCAGTGCTAGAGATTCTGGAGGCCGAGGGGCCTCACCCCTCCACTTT
CDR3: CSARDSGGRGASPLHF

J: TRBJ1-5
D: .
size: .
V: TRBV7-2
DNA: TGTGCCAGCAGTCATGGGGGGGACGGGAGCAATCAGCCCCAGCATTTT
CDR3: CASSHGGDGSNQPQHF

J: TRBJ1-2
D: TRBD1
size: .
V: TRBV27
DNA: TGTGCCAGCAGCACAGGGGTAAAAGGCTACACCTTC
CDR3: CASSTGVKGYTF

J: TRBJ2-7
D: .
size: .
V: TRBV12-3/TRBV12-4
DNA: TGTGCCAGCAGCTCCCAGGGATACGTGCAGTACTTC
CDR3: CASSSQGYVQYF

J: TRBJ1-4
D: TRBD1
size: few
V: TRBV29-1
DNA: TGCAGCGTATCACGGACAGGGGGCGAAGGTGAAAAACTGTTTTTT
CDR3: CSVSRTGGEGEKLFF

J: TRBJ2-3
D: TRBD1
size: .
V: TRBV9
DNA: TGTGCCAGCAGCGAGACACCGGGACAGGCTTCAGATACGCAGTATTTT
CDR3: CASSETPGQASDTQYF

J: TRBJ1-3
D: .
size: .
V: TRBV29-1
DNA: TGCAGCGTTCAATCGGAGGAGAGAGGAGACGCCATATATTTT
CDR3: CSVQSEERGDAIYF

J: TRBJ1-1
D: .
size: .
V: TRBV12-3/TRBV12-4
DNA: TGTGCCAGCAAAACGATCGGGGATGAAGCTTTCTTT
CDR3: CASKTIGDEAFF

J: TRBJ2-3
D: .
size: few
V: TRBV20-1
DNA: TGCAGTGCTAGATCTGTCTCTGAGGCGGACTGGCAAGATACGCAGTATTTT
CDR3: CSARSVSEADWQDTQYF

J: TRBJ2-1
D: .
size: .
V: TRBV5-1
DNA: TGCGCCAGCAGCTTGGTTACAGGGAGGTATAGCAATGAGCAGTTCTTC
CDR3: CASSLVTGRYSNEQFF

J: TRBJ2-7
D: TRBD1
size: many
V: TRBV29-1
DNA: TGCAGCGTTGCAACAGGGGGTGTGCAGTACTTC
CDR3: CSVATGGVQYF

J: TRBJ2-4
D: TRBD1
size: many
V: TRBV7-2
DNA: TGTGCCAGCAGCAGAGGACAGGCCCAAAACATTCAGTACTTC
CDR3: CASSRGQAQNIQYF

J: TRBJ1-2
D: .
size: .
V: TRBV20-1
DNA: TGCAGTGCTAGAGTTATGGTCAGCGACTATGGCTACACCTTC
CDR3: CSARVMVSDYGYTF

J: TRBJ2-5
D: .
size: many
V: TRBV29-1
DNA: TGCAGCGTATCAGGTGGGGAGACCCAGTACTTC
CDR3: CSVSGGETQYF

J: TRBJ2-7
D: .
size: many
V: TRBV12-3/TRBV12-4
DNA: TGTGCCAGCAGTTTAGATTCGGAAACCCAGTACTTC
CDR3: CASSLDSETQYF

J: TRBJ1-3
D: .
size: .
V: TRBV12-3/TRBV12-4
DNA: TGTGCCAGCAGGTCCACGGGGACTTATGGAAACACCATATATTTT
CDR3: CASRSTGTYGNTIYF

J: TRBJ1-5
D: .
size: .
V: TRBV9
DNA: TGTGCCGGCAGCGGAGGGGGTAGCAATCAGCCCCAGCATTTT
CDR3: CAGSGGGSNQPQHF

J: TRBJ1-4
D: TRBD1
size: few
V: TRBV12-3/TRBV12-4
DNA: TGTGCCAGCAGCCCAACCGCCGGGACAGGCAGTCCTCTTAATGAAAAACTGTTTTTT
CDR3: CASSPTAGTGSPLNEKLFF

J: TRBJ1-2
D: TRBD1
size: .
V: TRBV12-3/TRBV12-4
DNA: TGTGCCAGCAGCCCCCTCGGGACAGGTGGGGGGGGCTACACCTTC
CDR3: CASSPLGTGGGGYTF

J: TRBJ1-2
D: .
size: many
V: TRBV2
DNA: TGTGCCAGCAACGGGGAACGACTAAACTATGGCTACACCTTC
CDR3: CASNGERLNYGYTF

J: TRBJ2-7
D: TRBD1
size: .
V: TRBV2
DNA: TGTGCCAGCAGTGGGAACAGGGGATCGGGTAATGAGCAGTACTTC
CDR3: CASSGNRGSGNEQYF

J: TRBJ2-5
D: TRBD1
size: .
V: TRBV5-1
DNA: TGCGCCAGCAGCTCTACCGGACAGGTTGGAGAGACCCGGTACTTC
CDR3: CASSSTGQVGETRYF

J: TRBJ1-1
D: .
size: few
V: TRBV6-2/TRBV6-3
DNA: TGTGCCAGCAGTTACCTTCGCAGGGCGAACACTGAAGCTTTCTTT
CDR3: CASSYLRRANTEAFF

J: TRBJ2-4
D: .
size: .
V: TRBV9
DNA: TGTGCCAGCAGCGTAGCCGAGTTGGGCCAAAACATTCAGTACTTC
CDR3: CASSVAELGQNIQYF

J: TRBJ2-3
D: .
size: few
V: TRBV11-2
DNA: TGTGCCAGCAGCTTAGACTCTGAGGGAAGGACGCAGTATTTT
CDR3: CASSLDSEGRTQYF

J: TRBJ2-5
D: .
size: .
V: TRBV4-3
DNA: TGCGCCAGCAGTCCCCAGAGGGCGAACAATGAGCAGTACTTC
CDR3: CASSPQRANNEQYF